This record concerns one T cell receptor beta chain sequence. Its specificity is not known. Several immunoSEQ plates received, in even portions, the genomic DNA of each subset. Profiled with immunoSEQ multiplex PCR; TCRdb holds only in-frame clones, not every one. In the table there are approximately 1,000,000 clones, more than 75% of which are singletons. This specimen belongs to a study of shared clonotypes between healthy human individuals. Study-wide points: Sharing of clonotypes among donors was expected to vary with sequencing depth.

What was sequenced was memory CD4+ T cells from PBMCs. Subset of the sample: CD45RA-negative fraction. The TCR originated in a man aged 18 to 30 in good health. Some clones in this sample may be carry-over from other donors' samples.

CDR3 sequence (DNA): TGTGCCAGTCTCCGGACAGGGCTGAACATTCAGTACTTC. Translating gives CASLRTGLNIQYF. The V and J genes are TRBV19 and TRBJ2-4, with 8 bases lining up with TRBD1. Germline CDR1 reads LNHDA; CDR2 reads SQIVND (reference sequence). This CDR3 has 13 residues. With V trimmed by 8 bases and J by 7 bases, 7 bases remained unmatched.